The 3 T cell receptor beta chains given below trace back to one sample, sequenced in a study of T cells after yellow fever vaccination. TCRdb used MiXCR to reprocess the 5' RACE reads, holding one entry per CDR3 protein. This sample has around 350,000 distinct CDR3 sequences, with about 9.9% found just once. The specimen comprised PBMCs, sampled on the day of the first yellow fever vaccination. These receptors were collected from a man aged 18 to 30 who received the YFV17D yellow fever vaccine.

The chain combines TRBV18 with TRBJ2-7, with 8 bases aligning to TRBD1. V dropped 3 bases and J dropped 2; count of bases not matched to a gene: 6. The CDR3 consists of 15 residues. Germline V gene sequence: CDR1 KGHSH, CDR2 LQKENI. For the CDR3, the DNA is TGTGCCAGCTCACCCGCGACAGGGGCGACCTACGAGCAGTACTTC. It codes for CASSPATGATYEQYF.

The V gene is TRBV2, the J gene TRBJ1-4, with 7 bases fitting TRBD1. Losses at the gene ends were 3 bases for V and 8 bases for J; bases not matched to a gene: 6. The CDR3 runs to 14 residues. From germline, CDR1 is SNHLY and CDR2 FYNNEI. The CDR3 loop reads CASSETGRIEKLFF. CDR3 coding DNA: TGTGCCAGCAGTGAGACAGGGAGGATCGAAAAACTGTTTTTT.

V gene TRBV2 combines with J gene TRBJ1-6; tentatively, D is TRBD1 (5 bases). The CDR3 spans 14 residues. CDR1 SNHLY and CDR2 FYNNEI come from the germline V gene. V was shortened by 5 bases and J by 7 bases, with 12 bases between the two germline ends. In nucleotides, the CDR3 is TGTGCCAGCAGTACAACCTCAGGGAATTCACCCCTCCACTTT. Protein sequence: CASSTTSGNSPLHF.